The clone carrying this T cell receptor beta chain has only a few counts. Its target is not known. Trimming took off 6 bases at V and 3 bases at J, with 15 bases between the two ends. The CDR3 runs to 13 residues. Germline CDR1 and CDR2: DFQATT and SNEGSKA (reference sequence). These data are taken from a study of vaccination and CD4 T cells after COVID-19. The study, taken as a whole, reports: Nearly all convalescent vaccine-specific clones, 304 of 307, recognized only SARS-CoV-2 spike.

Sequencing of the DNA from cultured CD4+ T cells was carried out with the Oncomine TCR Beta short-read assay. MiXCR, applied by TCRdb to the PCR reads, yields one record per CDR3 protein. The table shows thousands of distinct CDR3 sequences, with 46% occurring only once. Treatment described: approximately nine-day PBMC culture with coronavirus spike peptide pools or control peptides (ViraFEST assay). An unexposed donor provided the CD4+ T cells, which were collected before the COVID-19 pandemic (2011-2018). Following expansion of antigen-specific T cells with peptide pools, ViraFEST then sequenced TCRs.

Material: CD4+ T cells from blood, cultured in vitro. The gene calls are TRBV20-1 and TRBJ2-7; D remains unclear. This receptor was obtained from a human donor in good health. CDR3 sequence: CSASTPMIYEQYF. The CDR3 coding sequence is TGCAGTGCAAGCACCCCGATGATCTACGAGCAGTACTTC.